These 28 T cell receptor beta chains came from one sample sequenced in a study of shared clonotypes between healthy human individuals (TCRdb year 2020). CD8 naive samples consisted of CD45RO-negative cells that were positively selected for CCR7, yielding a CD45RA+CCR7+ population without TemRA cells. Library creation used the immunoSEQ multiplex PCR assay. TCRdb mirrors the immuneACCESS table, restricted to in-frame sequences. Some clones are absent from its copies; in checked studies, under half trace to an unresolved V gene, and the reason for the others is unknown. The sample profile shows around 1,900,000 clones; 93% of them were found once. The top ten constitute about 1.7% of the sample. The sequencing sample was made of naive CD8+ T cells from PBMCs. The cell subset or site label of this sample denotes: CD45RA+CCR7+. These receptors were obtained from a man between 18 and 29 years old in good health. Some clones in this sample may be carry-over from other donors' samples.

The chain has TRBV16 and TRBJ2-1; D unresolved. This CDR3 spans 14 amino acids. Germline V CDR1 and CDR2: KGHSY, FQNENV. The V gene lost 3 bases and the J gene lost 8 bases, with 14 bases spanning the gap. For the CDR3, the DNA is TGTGCCAGCAGCCAGGGTCCCGCTTCGGATGAGCAGTTCTTC. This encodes CASSQGPASDEQFF.

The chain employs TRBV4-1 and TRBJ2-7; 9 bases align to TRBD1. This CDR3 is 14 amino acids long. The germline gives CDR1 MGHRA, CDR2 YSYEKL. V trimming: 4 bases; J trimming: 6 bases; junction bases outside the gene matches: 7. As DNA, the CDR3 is TGCGCCAGCAGCCCGCGGCTGGACAGGGGCGAGCAGTACTTC. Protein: CASSPRLDRGEQYF.

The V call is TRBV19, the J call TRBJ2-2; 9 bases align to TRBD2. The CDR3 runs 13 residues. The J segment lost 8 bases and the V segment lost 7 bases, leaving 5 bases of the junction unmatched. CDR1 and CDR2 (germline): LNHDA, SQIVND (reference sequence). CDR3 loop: CASTLGLAGELFF. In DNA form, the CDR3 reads TGTGCCAGTACCCTCGGACTAGCGGGGGAGCTGTTTTTT.

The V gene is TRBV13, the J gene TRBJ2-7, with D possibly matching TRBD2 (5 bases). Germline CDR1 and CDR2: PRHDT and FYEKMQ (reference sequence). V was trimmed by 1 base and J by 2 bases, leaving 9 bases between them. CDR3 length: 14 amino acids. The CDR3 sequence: CASSLVREAYEQYF. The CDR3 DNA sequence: TGTGCCAGCAGCTTAGTGAGGGAAGCCTACGAGCAGTACTTC.

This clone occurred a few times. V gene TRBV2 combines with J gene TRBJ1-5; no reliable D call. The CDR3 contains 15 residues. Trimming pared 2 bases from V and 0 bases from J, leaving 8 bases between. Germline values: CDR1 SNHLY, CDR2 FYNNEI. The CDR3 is CASSESRYSNQPQHF. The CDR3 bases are TGTGCCAGCAGTGAATCCAGGTATAGCAATCAGCCCCAGCATTTT.

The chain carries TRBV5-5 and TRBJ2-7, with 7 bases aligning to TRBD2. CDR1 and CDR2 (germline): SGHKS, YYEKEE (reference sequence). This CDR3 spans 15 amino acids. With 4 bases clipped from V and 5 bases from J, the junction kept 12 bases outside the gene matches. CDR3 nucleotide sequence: TGTGCCAGCAGCAGGGAGGGCGGCGTGTCGGACGAGCAGTACTTC. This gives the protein CASSREGGVSDEQYF.

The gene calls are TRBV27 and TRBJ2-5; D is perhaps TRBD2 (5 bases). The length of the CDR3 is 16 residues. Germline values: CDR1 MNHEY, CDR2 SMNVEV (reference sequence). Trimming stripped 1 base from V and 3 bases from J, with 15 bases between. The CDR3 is CASSLLRGQREETQYF. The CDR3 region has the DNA TGTGCCAGCAGTTTATTACGAGGGCAGAGGGAAGAGACCCAGTACTTC.

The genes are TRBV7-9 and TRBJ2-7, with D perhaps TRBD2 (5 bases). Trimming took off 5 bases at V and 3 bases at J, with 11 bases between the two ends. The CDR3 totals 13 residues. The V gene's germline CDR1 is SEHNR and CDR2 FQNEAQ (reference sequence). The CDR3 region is CASSPAGYYEQYF. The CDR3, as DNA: TGTGCCAGCAGCCCCGCGGGCTACTACGAGCAGTACTTC.

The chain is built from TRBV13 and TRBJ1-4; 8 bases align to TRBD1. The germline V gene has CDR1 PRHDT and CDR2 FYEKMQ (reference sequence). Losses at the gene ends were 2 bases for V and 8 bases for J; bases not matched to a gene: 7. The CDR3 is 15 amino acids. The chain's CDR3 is CASSLSGGVLEKLFF. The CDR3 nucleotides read TGTGCCAGCAGCTTATCAGGGGGCGTTTTGGAAAAACTGTTTTTT.

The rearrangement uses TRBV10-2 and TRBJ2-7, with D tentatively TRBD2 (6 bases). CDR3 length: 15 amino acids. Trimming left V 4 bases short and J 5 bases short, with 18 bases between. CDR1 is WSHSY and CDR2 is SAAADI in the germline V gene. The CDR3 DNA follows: TGCGCCAGCAGTGCCCGGGACTCACTTCCTCACGAGCAGTACTTC. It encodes CASSARDSLPHEQYF.

The CDR3 region is CASSQETGTLNTGELFF. DNA of the CDR3: TGCGCCAGCAGCCAGGAAACCGGGACACTGAACACCGGGGAGCTGTTTTTT. The genes are TRBV4-1 and TRBJ2-2; maybe TRBD1 (6 bases). Trimming removed 3 bases from V and 1 base from J, with 15 bases in between. CDR3 length: 17 residues. Per germline, CDR1 MGHRA and CDR2 YSYEKL.

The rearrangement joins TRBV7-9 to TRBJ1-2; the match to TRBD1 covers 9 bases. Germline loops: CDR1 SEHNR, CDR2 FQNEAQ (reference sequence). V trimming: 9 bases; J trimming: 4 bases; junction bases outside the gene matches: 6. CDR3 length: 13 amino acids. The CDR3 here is CASKGQGLYGYTF. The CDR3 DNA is TGTGCCAGTAAGGGACAGGGCCTCTATGGCTACACCTTC.

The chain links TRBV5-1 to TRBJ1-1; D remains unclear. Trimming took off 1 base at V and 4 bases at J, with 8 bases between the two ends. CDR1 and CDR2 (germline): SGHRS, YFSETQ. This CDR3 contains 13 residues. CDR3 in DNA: TGCGCCAGCAGCTTGAGACTGCTCACTGAAGCTTTCTTT. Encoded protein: CASSLRLLTEAFF.

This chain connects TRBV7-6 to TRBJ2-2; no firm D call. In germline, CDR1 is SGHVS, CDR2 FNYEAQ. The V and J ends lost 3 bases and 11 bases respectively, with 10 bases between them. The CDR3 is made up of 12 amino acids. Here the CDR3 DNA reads TGTGCCAGCAGCTTTATAATGTATGAGCTGTTTTTT. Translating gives CASSFIMYELFF.

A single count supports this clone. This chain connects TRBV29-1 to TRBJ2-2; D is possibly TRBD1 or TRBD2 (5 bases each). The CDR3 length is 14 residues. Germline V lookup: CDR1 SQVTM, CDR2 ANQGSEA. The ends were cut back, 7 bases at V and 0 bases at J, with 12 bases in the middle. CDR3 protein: CSDTGPANTGELFF. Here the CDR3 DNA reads TGCAGCGATACGGGGCCTGCGAACACCGGGGAGCTGTTTTTT.

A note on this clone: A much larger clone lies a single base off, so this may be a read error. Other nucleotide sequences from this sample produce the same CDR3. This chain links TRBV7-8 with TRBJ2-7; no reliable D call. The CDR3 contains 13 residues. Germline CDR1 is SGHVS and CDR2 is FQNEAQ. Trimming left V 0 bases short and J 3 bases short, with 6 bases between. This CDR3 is CASSLAGGYEQYF. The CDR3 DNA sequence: TGTGCCAGCAGCTTAGCGGGCGGCTACGAGCAGTACTTC. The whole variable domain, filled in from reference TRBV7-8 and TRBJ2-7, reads GAGVSQSPRYKVAKRGQDVALRCDPISGHVSLFWYQQALGQGPEFLTYFQNEAQLDKSGLPSDRFFAERPEGSVSTLKIQRTQQEDSAVYLCASSLAGGYEQYFGPGTRLTVT.

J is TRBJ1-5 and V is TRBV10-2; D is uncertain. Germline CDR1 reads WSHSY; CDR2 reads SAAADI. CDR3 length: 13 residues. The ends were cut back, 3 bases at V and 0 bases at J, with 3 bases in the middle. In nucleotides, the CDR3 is TGCGCCAGCAGTGAAAATAGCAATCAGCCCCAGCATTTT. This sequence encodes CASSENSNQPQHF.

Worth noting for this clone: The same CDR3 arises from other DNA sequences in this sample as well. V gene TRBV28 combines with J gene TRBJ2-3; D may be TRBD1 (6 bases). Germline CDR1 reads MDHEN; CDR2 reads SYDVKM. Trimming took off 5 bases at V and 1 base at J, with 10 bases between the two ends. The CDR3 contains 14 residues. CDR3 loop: CASSLRQGTDTQYF. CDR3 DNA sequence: TGTGCCAGCAGTCTGAGACAGGGCACAGATACGCAGTATTTT.

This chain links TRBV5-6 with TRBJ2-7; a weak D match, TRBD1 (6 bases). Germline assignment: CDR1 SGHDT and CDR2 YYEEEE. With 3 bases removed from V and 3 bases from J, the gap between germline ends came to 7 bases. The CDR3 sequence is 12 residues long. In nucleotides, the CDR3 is TGTGCCAGCAGCTGGACAGACTACGAGCAGTACTTC. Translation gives CASSWTDYEQYF.

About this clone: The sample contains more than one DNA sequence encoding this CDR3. CDR3 nucleotide sequence: TGTGCCAGCAGTTCCAGTGGAAGCTACGAGCAGTACTTC. Translated, it gives CASSSSGSYEQYF. The gene calls are TRBV27 and TRBJ2-7, with D hard to call. Germline-derived CDR1 and CDR2 are MNHEY and SMNVEV (reference sequence). The CDR3 consists of 13 residues. The V end lost 4 bases, the J end lost 3 bases, and 10 bases lay between the germline ends.

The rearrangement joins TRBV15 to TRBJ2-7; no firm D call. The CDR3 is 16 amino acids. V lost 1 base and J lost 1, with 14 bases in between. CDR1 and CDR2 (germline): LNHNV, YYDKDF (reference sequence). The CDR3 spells CATSRAAPVLSYEQYF. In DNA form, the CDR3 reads TGTGCCACCAGCAGAGCTGCCCCTGTACTATCCTACGAGCAGTACTTC. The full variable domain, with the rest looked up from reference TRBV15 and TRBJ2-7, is DAMVIQNPRYQVTQFGKPVTLSCSQTLNHNVMYWYQQKSSQAPKLLFHYYDKDFNNEADTPDNFQSRRPNTSFCFLDIRSPGLGDTAMYLCATSRAAPVLSYEQYFGPGTRLTVT.

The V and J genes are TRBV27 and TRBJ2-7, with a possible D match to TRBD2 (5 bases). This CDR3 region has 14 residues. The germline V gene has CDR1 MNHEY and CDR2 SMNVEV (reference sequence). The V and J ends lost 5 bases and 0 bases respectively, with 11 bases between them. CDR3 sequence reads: CASSSSVSSYEQYF. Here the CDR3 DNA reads TGTGCCAGCAGTAGTAGCGTAAGCTCCTACGAGCAGTACTTC.

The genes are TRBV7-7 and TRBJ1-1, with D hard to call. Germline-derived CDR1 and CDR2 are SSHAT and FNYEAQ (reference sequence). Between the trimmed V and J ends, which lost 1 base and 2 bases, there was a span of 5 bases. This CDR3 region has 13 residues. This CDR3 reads CASSLGYNTEAFF. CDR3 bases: TGTGCCAGCAGCTTAGGCTACAACACTGAAGCTTTCTTT.

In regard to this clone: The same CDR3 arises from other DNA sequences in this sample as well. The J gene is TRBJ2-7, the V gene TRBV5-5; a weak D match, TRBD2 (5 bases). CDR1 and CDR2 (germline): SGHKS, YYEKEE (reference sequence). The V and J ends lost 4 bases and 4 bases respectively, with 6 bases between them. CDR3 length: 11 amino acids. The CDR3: CASSPGYEQYF. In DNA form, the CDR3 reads TGTGCCAGCAGCCCGGGGTACGAGCAGTACTTC.

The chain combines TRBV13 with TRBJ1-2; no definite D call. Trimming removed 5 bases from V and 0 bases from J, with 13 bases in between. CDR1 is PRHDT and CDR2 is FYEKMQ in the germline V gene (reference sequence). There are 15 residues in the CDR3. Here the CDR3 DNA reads TGTGCCAGCAGCCCTCGCGGGCAGACTAACTATGGCTACACCTTC. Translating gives CASSPRGQTNYGYTF.

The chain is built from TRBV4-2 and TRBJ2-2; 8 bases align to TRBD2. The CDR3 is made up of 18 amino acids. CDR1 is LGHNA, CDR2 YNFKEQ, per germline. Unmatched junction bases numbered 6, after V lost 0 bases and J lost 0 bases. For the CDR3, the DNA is TGTGCCAGCAGCCAAGATCTTGGGGGACTAGCGAACACCGGGGAGCTGTTTTTT. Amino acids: CASSQDLGGLANTGELFF.

Here the CDR3 reads CASSVGGRVSYNEQFF. The CDR3 bases are TGTGCCAGCAGCGTCGGAGGGCGGGTTTCCTACAATGAGCAGTTCTTC. The rearrangement uses TRBV5-6 and TRBJ2-1; a weak D match, TRBD2 (6 bases). The CDR3 consists of 16 residues. Between the trimmed V and J ends, which lost 4 bases and 1 base, there was a span of 15 bases. Germline CDR1 is SGHDT and CDR2 is YYEEEE.

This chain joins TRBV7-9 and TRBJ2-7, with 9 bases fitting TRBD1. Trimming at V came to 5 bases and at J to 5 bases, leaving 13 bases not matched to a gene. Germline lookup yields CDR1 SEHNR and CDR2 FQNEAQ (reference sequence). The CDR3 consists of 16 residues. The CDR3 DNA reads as TGTGCCAGCAGCCACCGACAGGGGGGTGAGGAAGACGAGCAGTACTTC. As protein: CASSHRQGGEEDEQYF.